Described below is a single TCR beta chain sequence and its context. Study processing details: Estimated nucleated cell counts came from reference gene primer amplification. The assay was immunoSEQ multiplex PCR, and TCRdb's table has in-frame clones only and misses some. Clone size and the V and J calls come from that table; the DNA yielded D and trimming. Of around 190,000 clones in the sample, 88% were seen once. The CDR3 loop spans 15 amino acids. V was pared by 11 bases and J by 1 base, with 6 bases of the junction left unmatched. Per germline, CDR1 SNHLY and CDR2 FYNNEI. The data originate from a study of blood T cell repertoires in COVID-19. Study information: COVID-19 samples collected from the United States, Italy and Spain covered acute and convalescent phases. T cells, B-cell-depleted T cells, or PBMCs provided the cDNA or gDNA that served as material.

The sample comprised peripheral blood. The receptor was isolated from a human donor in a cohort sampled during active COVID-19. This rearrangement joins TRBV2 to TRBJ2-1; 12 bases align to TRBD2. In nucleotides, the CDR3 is TGTGCCGGTCGGACTAGCGGGGAATCCTACAATGAGCAGTTCTTC. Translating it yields CAGRTSGESYNEQFF.